What follows are 27 T cell receptor beta chains derived from one specimen sequenced in a study of beta chain features in type 1 diabetes listed by TCRdb under 2018. The paper as a whole reports these results and caveats: Type 1 diabetes patients showed a moderate but significant shortening of TCRB CDR3 length in all four CD4+ subsets.

The protocol used for the library was the immunoSEQ multiplex PCR assay. The High Capacity cDNA Reverse Transcription Kit was used to reverse transcribe all of the isolated RNA, meaning that expressed TCRB transcripts were what got sequenced. The table was pulled from immuneACCESS by TCRdb, which kept in-frame rearrangements only. Such tables lose some clones; where checked, under half of the loss comes from unresolved V genes, and the rest has no known cause. The sample profile shows about 700,000 clones; 13% of them were found once. Approximately 0.022% of the sample is taken by the ten largest. For these receptors, no antigen is known. Sequenced material: naive CD4+ T cells from blood. Explained via the paper, the cell subset or site label denotes: true naive CD4+ T cells. These receptors were obtained from a man aged 18 to 29 with type 1 diabetes.

The chain has TRBV18 and TRBJ2-5; D gene ambiguous. Per germline, CDR1 KGHSH and CDR2 LQKENI. CDR3 length: 14 amino acids. Trimming cost V 3 bases and J 5 bases, with 13 bases left between them. The CDR3 protein is CASSPLSKEETQYF. CDR3 nucleotide sequence: TGTGCCAGCTCACCGTTATCCAAGGAGGAGACCCAGTACTTC.

A note on this clone: This sample includes further DNA sequences coding for the same CDR3. This chain joins TRBV28 and TRBJ1-2; D ambiguous. From germline, CDR1 is MDHEN and CDR2 SYDVKM. The CDR3 runs to 12 residues. With 3 bases removed from V and 5 bases from J, the gap between germline ends came to 7 bases. The CDR3 coding sequence is TGTGCCAGCAGTTTGTGGGGATATGGCTACACCTTC. This gives the protein CASSLWGYGYTF.

This clone has only a few counts. The chain combines TRBV2 with TRBJ2-4; 10 bases align to TRBD1. V dropped 6 bases and J dropped 0; count of bases not matched to a gene: 11. Germline CDR1 reads SNHLY; CDR2 reads FYNNEI. This CDR3 has 18 residues. DNA for the CDR3: TGTGCCAGCAGCCCCCGGACAGGGGGGCAACTAGCCAAAAACATTCAGTACTTC. This codes for CASSPRTGGQLAKNIQYF.

The CDR3 nucleotides read TGTGCCAGCAGACCAGGGTTTTTGGGGACCGGGGAGCTGTTTTTT. This gives the protein CASRPGFLGTGELFF. The chain uses TRBV9 and TRBJ2-2; D might be TRBD1 (5 bases). This CDR3 contains 15 residues. V was trimmed by 5 bases and J by 5 bases, leaving 16 bases between them. From germline, CDR1 is SGDLS and CDR2 YYNGEE.

The table lists this clone with a few counts. The chain carries TRBV19 and TRBJ1-2; TRBD1 might be the D (6 bases). This CDR3 has 15 residues. V was clipped by 0 bases and J by 4 bases, with 12 bases between them. Germline V gene data show CDR1 as LNHDA and CDR2 as SQIVND (reference sequence). The DNA for the CDR3 is TGTGCCAGTAGTATAGATGGGGGCGAAACCTATGGCTACACCTTC. It specifies CASSIDGGETYGYTF.

The rearrangement joins TRBV9 to TRBJ2-1; D is uncertain. V shed 4 bases and J shed 2 bases, with 16 bases lying between them. The CDR3 has 16 amino acids. From germline, CDR1 is SGDLS and CDR2 YYNGEE. This chain's CDR3 is CASSPIRATPYNEQFF. Here the CDR3 DNA reads TGTGCCAGCAGCCCTATCCGTGCGACTCCCTACAATGAGCAGTTCTTC.

The chain joins TRBV20-1 to TRBJ2-5, with no clear D. V lost 3 bases to trimming and J lost 0 bases, with 2 bases between them. CDR1 and CDR2 from the germline V gene are DFQATT and SNEGSKA (reference sequence). The CDR3 consists of 11 residues. CDR3 residues: CSASNQETQYF. In nucleotides, the CDR3 is TGCAGTGCTAGTAACCAAGAGACCCAGTACTTC.

This clone has only a few counts. J is TRBJ2-7 and V is TRBV5-6; D is ambiguous. The length of the CDR3 is 14 residues. Between the trimmed V and J ends, which lost 2 bases and 7 bases, there was a span of 16 bases. CDR1 is SGHDT, CDR2 YYEEEE, per germline. CDR3 protein: CASSLRSGVSEQYF. CDR3 nucleotide sequence: TGTGCCAGCAGCTTACGGAGTGGAGTGAGTGAGCAGTACTTC.

V and J are TRBV25-1 and TRBJ1-5; possible D gene TRBD1, 5 bases. The CDR3 runs 14 residues. Per germline, CDR1 MGHDK and CDR2 SYGVNS. Trimming removed 1 base at V and 6 bases at J, with 10 bases between. DNA for the CDR3: TGTGCCAGCAGTGAATCAGGGAATGGTCAGCCCCAGCATTTT. This translates into CASSESGNGQPQHF.

This clone has just a few counts. The chain recombines TRBV5-4 with TRBJ2-3; TRBD2 is a possible D gene (6 bases). V was clipped by 3 bases and J by 1 base, with 18 bases between them. CDR3 length: 17 amino acids. Germline lookup yields CDR1 SGHNT and CDR2 YYREEE (reference sequence). The CDR3 DNA sequence: TGTGCCAGCAGCTCATTAGGGTCTAGCGACCGCACAGATACGCAGTATTTT. The encoded protein is CASSSLGSSDRTDTQYF.

The chain has TRBV19 and TRBJ2-5, with D possibly matching TRBD2 (6 bases). Germline V gene sequence: CDR1 LNHDA, CDR2 SQIVND (reference sequence). V lost 5 bases to trimming and J lost 5 bases, with 15 bases between them. This CDR3 comprises 14 residues. The CDR3 nucleotides are TGTGCCAGTAGTCTTACCGGGAGTTGGGAGACCCAGTACTTC. It translates to CASSLTGSWETQYF.

This clone was seen more than once but under ten times. This chain joins TRBV27 and TRBJ2-7; 9 bases are a match to TRBD1. This CDR3 comprises 14 residues. Trimming removed 6 bases from V and 1 base from J; junction bases left unmatched: 4. Germline CDR1 MNHEY, CDR2 SMNVEV (reference sequence). CDR3 nucleotide sequence: TGTGCCAGCAGGACAGGGGGGGTGTCCTACGAGCAGTACTTC. Translated, it gives CASRTGGVSYEQYF.

The chain joins TRBV30 to TRBJ2-1; 8 bases fit TRBD2. The germline gives CDR1 GTSNPN, CDR2 SVGIG (reference sequence). V trimming: 4 bases; J trimming: 3 bases; junction bases outside the gene matches: 5. The CDR3 loop spans 14 amino acids. The CDR3 loop is CAWTRGTSYNEQFF. In DNA, the CDR3 is TGTGCCTGGACCCGGGGGACTAGCTACAATGAGCAGTTCTTC.

The rearrangement links TRBV19 to TRBJ1-1; maybe TRBD1 (5 bases). From germline, CDR1 is LNHDA and CDR2 SQIVND (reference sequence). Between the trimmed V and J ends, which lost 7 bases and 1 base, there was a span of 13 bases. This CDR3 comprises 14 residues. CDR3 DNA: TGTGCCAGTACCCCCGTGACAGCGAACACTGAAGCTTTCTTT. It yields the protein CASTPVTANTEAFF. Full variable domain (outside the CDR3, taken from reference TRBV19 and TRBJ1-1): DGGITQSPKYLFRKEGQNVTLSCEQNLNHDAMYWYRQDPGQGLRLIYYSQIVNDFQKGDIAEGYSVSREKKESFPLTVTSAQKNPTAFYLCASTPVTANTEAFFGQGTRLTVV.

The V gene is TRBV9, the J gene TRBJ1-2; 8 bases map to TRBD1. Germline CDR1 and CDR2: SGDLS and YYNGEE. The length of the CDR3 is 16 residues. J was trimmed by 6 bases and V by 4 bases; bases with no gene match: 14. CDR3 region: CASSPDGGQASDGYTF. CDR3 coding DNA: TGTGCCAGCAGCCCAGACGGGGGACAGGCGTCAGATGGCTACACCTTC.

This clone was counted a few times. V usage is TRBV29-1 and J usage is TRBJ2-7; no firm D call. V lost 5 bases to trimming and J lost 5 bases, with 10 bases between them. This CDR3 region has 11 residues. CDR1 and CDR2 (germline): SQVTM, ANQGSEA. CDR3 residues: CSVSGLHEQYF. The CDR3, as DNA: TGCAGCGTTTCCGGCCTTCACGAGCAGTACTTC.

This CDR3 is CASTQRGGYSTDTQYF. The DNA of the CDR3 is TGCGCCAGCACCCAGCGGGGGGGCTATAGCACAGATACGCAGTATTTT. The V gene is TRBV5-1, the J gene TRBJ2-3; the match to TRBD2 covers 10 bases. After removal of 6 bases from V and 0 bases from J, the junction contained 7 bases not matched to a gene. The CDR3 extends over 16 amino acids. Germline V CDR1 and CDR2: SGHRS, YFSETQ.

The V gene is TRBV9, the J gene TRBJ2-3; 8 nucleotides match TRBD2. V was clipped by 4 bases and J by 3 bases; unmatched bases: 7. The CDR3 totals 15 residues. Germline CDR1 is SGDLS and CDR2 is YYNGEE. CDR3 nucleotide sequence: TGTGCCAGCAGCCCGGGGGGGATGGGGACAGATACGCAGTATTTT. Translation: CASSPGGMGTDTQYF.

This clone has only a few counts. The chain is built from TRBV29-1 and TRBJ2-5, with 7 bases matching TRBD1. Germline loops: CDR1 SQVTM, CDR2 ANQGSEA. The ends lost 0 bases at V and 4 bases at J; junction bases unmatched: 5. This CDR3 spans 14 amino acids. The CDR3 spells CSVEDTRGRETQYF. The CDR3 nucleotides are TGCAGCGTTGAAGACACAAGGGGGCGAGAGACCCAGTACTTC.

The genes are TRBV4-1 and TRBJ1-1; 8 positions match TRBD1. CDR1 is MGHRA and CDR2 is YSYEKL in the germline V gene. CDR3 length: 17 residues. The J segment lost 2 bases and the V segment lost 2 bases, leaving 10 bases of the junction unmatched. CDR3 in DNA: TGCGCCAGCAGCCAACTTTTCACCGGGACAGGAAACACTGAAGCTTTCTTT. It codes for CASSQLFTGTGNTEAFF.

This clone was detected a few times. The chain joins TRBV28 to TRBJ2-3, with 7 bases fitting TRBD1. Germline CDR1 reads MDHEN; CDR2 reads SYDVKM. V lost 4 bases, J lost 0 bases, and 10 bases stayed unmatched. The length of the CDR3 is 17 residues. The CDR3 reads CASSSTDRPFSTDTQYF. CDR3 nucleotides: TGTGCCAGCAGTTCGACGGACAGGCCTTTCAGCACAGATACGCAGTATTTT.

This sequence joins TRBV2 and TRBJ1-6; unclear D gene. Germline V gives CDR1 SNHLY, CDR2 FYNNEI. Trimming removed 4 bases from V and 10 bases from J, with 14 bases in between. The CDR3 spans 14 residues. CDR3 bases: TGTGCCAGCAGTGTTGAAAGAACGAGGTCACCCCTCCACTTT. Translation gives CASSVERTRSPLHF.

This chain uses TRBV14 with TRBJ2-5; 8 bases fit TRBD1. Looked up from germline, CDR1 is SGHDN and CDR2 is FVKESK. Germline trimming cut 2 bases from V and 1 base from J; bases unmatched to any gene: 9. The CDR3 is 17 amino acids. The chain's CDR3 is CASSQRQRTGIQETQYF. As DNA, the CDR3 is TGTGCCAGCAGCCAAAGGCAGAGGACAGGGATCCAAGAGACCCAGTACTTC.

This sequence joins TRBV7-6 and TRBJ1-4; maybe TRBD1 (5 bases). The ends were cut back, 5 bases at V and 8 bases at J, with 27 bases in the middle. The length of the CDR3 is 18 residues. Germline V gene data show CDR1 as SGHVS and CDR2 as FNYEAQ. The CDR3 here is CASSPYGGGGGRGEKLFF. In DNA, the CDR3 is TGTGCCAGCAGCCCCTACGGGGGTGGAGGTGGTAGAGGCGAAAAACTGTTTTTT.

This sequence joins TRBV5-4 and TRBJ1-2; no clear D. V lost 1 base and J lost 8, with 12 bases in between. The CDR3 is made up of 13 amino acids. Germline V gives CDR1 SGHNT, CDR2 YYREEE (reference sequence). The CDR3 nucleotides read TGTGCCAGCAGCTTGTCGACTCAGTCAGGCTACACCTTC. It yields the protein CASSLSTQSGYTF. Combining the CDR3 with reference TRBV5-4 and TRBJ1-2 gives the whole variable domain ETGVTQSPTHLIKTRGQQVTLRCSSQSGHNTVSWYQQALGQGPQFIFQYYREEENGRGNFPPRFSGLQFPNYSSELNVNALELDDSALYLCASSLSTQSGYTFGSGTRLTVV.

The V and J genes are TRBV18 and TRBJ2-1; D remains ambiguous. Trimming stripped 2 bases from V and 4 bases from J, with 12 bases between. The CDR3 spans 15 residues. The germline gives CDR1 KGHSH, CDR2 LQKENI. The CDR3 DNA follows: TGTGCCAGCTCACCAGTTTATACTTCTTACAATGAGCAGTTCTTC. Translated, it gives CASSPVYTSYNEQFF.

In the case of this clone: This sample includes further DNA sequences coding for the same CDR3. V usage is TRBV7-8 and J usage is TRBJ2-3; 10 bases map to TRBD2. J gave up 1 base and V 2 bases, and 3 bases lay outside the gene matches. Germline loops: CDR1 SGHVS, CDR2 FQNEAQ. The CDR3 length is 16 residues. The CDR3 nucleotides are TGTGCCAGCAGCTTATCGCTAGCGGGGGGCACAGATACGCAGTATTTT. Encoded protein: CASSLSLAGGTDTQYF.